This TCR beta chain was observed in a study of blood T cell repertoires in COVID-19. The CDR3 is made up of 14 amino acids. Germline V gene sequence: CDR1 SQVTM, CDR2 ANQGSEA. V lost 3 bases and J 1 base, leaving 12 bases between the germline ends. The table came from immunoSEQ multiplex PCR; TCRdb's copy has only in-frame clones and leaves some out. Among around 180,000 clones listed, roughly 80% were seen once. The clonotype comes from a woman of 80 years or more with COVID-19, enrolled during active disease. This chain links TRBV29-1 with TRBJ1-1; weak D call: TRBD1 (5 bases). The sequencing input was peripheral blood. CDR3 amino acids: CSVEGGAQNTEAFF. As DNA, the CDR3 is TGCAGCGTTGAGGGAGGGGCCCAGAACACTGAAGCTTTCTTT.